Here is one TCR beta chain with its context. The germline V gene has CDR1 MGHRA and CDR2 YSYEKL. This CDR3 has 13 amino acids. The V end lost 0 bases, the J end lost 3 bases, and 2 bases lay between the germline ends. The sample comes from a study of CD8+ T cells in alopecia areata. cDNA reverse transcribed from extracted RNA served as the sequencing template. Sequencing used immunoSEQ multiplex PCR; TCRdb keeps in-frame clones, though not all of them. The repertoire has 150,000 or so clones, 55% of them found once; the top ten carry less than 5%. This chain joins TRBV4-1 and TRBJ2-2; D gene uncertain. The specimen was CD4+ T cells sorted from blood. The clonotype originates from a human donor in good health. CDR3 amino acids: CASSQEDTGELFF. The CDR3 region has the DNA TGCGCCAGCAGCCAAGAGGACACCGGGGAGCTGTTTTTT.